One and the same sample provided the 30 T cell receptor beta chains below, sequenced in a study of PD-1 blockade in classical Hodgkin lymphoma. All patients experienced relapse after autologous stem cell transplantation, and brentuximab vedotin exposure was variable. Purification of CD4+ T cells from thawed PBMCs was performed via magnetic negative selection. Generated by immunoSEQ multiplex PCR, the TCRdb table keeps only in-frame clones and is missing some. The data contain approximately 9,900 clones, about 70% of them seen just once; the ten biggest clones take up approximately 4.1%. The sample was CD4+ T cells from blood, taken at baseline. Receptors were obtained from a human donor with classical Hodgkin lymphoma.

The gene calls are TRBV10-3 and TRBJ2-7, with D tentatively TRBD1 or TRBD2 (5 bases each). Germline-derived CDR1 and CDR2 are ENHRY and SYGVKD. This CDR3 comprises 12 residues. V was clipped by 2 bases and J by 5 bases, with 7 bases between them. CDR3 nucleotide sequence: TGTGCCATCAGTGAGAGAGGGGACGAGCAGTACTTC. Its translation: CAISERGDEQYF.

The rearrangement uses TRBV27 and TRBJ2-5, with 11 nucleotides matching TRBD2. This CDR3 contains 15 residues. The J segment lost 7 bases and the V segment lost 0 bases, leaving 4 bases of the junction unmatched. Germline V gives CDR1 MNHEY, CDR2 SMNVEV (reference sequence). DNA of the CDR3: TGTGCCAGCAGTTTATCGACTAGCGGGAAGGGGACCCAGTACTTC. This gives the protein CASSLSTSGKGTQYF.

This clone was counted between two and nine times. V is TRBV29-1 and J is TRBJ2-3; the D is unclear. The CDR3 runs to 10 residues. Between the trimmed V and J ends, which lost 8 bases and 2 bases, there was a span of 5 bases. From germline, CDR1 is SQVTM and CDR2 ANQGSEA. CDR3 in DNA: TGCAGCTCAGACACAGATACGCAGTATTTT. As protein: CSSDTDTQYF.

The chain carries TRBV6-5 and TRBJ2-3; TRBD2 might be the D (6 bases). Germline assignment: CDR1 MNHEY and CDR2 SVGAGI. This CDR3 has 15 residues. V lost 6 bases to trimming and J lost 3 bases, with 16 bases between them. The CDR3 DNA follows: TGTGCCAGCAGCCAGGCCGGGACTGATACAGATACGCAGTATTTT. It specifies CASSQAGTDTDTQYF.

This rearrangement joins TRBV6-1 to TRBJ2-7, with 9 positions matching TRBD2. The CDR3 is 14 amino acids. Trimming at V came to 6 bases and at J to 2 bases, leaving 5 bases not matched to a gene. Germline V gene sequence: CDR1 MNHNS, CDR2 SASEGT. The DNA of the CDR3 is TGTGCCAGCAGGTTAGCGGGAGCCGCCTACGAGCAGTACTTC. Protein sequence: CASRLAGAAYEQYF.

This clone came up a few times. The chain recombines TRBV28 with TRBJ1-1; D remains ambiguous. V lost 3 bases and J 7 bases, leaving 9 bases between the germline ends. Per germline, CDR1 MDHEN and CDR2 SYDVKM. The CDR3 is made up of 12 amino acids. Here the CDR3 DNA reads TGTGCCAGCAGTTTGCAACAGAATGAAGCTTTCTTT. This sequence encodes CASSLQQNEAFF.

The V gene is TRBV6-6, the J gene TRBJ2-7; 10 bases are a match to TRBD2. With V trimmed by 5 bases and J by 0 bases, 7 bases remained unmatched. The germline V gene encodes CDR1 MNHNY and CDR2 SVGAGI (reference sequence). The CDR3 covers 16 residues. CDR3 nucleotides: TGTGCCAGCAGTCCGAATCCTAGCGGGAGCTCCTACGAGCAGTACTTC. The encoded protein is CASSPNPSGSSYEQYF.

This chain links TRBV11-3 with TRBJ2-7; D not resolved. The V end was cut by 0 bases, the J end by 7 bases, with 10 bases between. The length of the CDR3 is 13 residues. CDR1 is SGHNT, CDR2 YENEEA, per germline. CDR3 sequence (DNA): TGTGCCAGCAGCTTAGAAGGGAATAGTGAGCAGTACTTC. It encodes CASSLEGNSEQYF.

This clone was detected a few times. The CDR3 DNA reads TGCGCCAGCAGCCTCGGACAGAGTTCCCTTCAAGAGACCCAGTACTTC. It specifies CASSLGQSSLQETQYF. This chain links TRBV5-1 with TRBJ2-5, with a possible D match to TRBD1 (6 bases). Trimming removed 4 bases at V and 2 bases at J, with 18 bases between. The germline CDR1 and CDR2 sequences are SGHRS and YFSETQ. The CDR3 length is 16 residues.

This clone has just one count. The V gene is TRBV27, the J gene TRBJ1-6; D is perhaps TRBD1 (5 bases). The length of the CDR3 is 14 residues. CDR1 and CDR2 (germline): MNHEY, SMNVEV (reference sequence). V dropped 6 bases and J dropped 9 bases, with 15 bases sitting between them. The CDR3 sequence is CASSGRGVGSPLHF. In DNA form, the CDR3 reads TGTGCCAGCAGCGGAAGGGGCGTCGGTTCACCCCTCCACTTT.

The V call is TRBV6-5, the J call TRBJ2-3; D unresolved. CDR3 size: 13 residues. V was cut by 8 bases and J by 7 bases, with 16 bases left in between. The germline gives CDR1 MNHEY, CDR2 SVGAGI. The CDR3 DNA follows: TGTGCCAGCCGAGCGCCCCTCACCAATACGCAGTATTTT. Protein: CASRAPLTNTQYF.

This chain links TRBV2 with TRBJ1-4; 8 bases are shared with TRBD1. The CDR3 runs to 14 residues. With V trimmed by 6 bases and J by 8 bases, 8 bases remained unmatched. CDR1 is SNHLY and CDR2 is FYNNEI in the germline V gene. CDR3 residues: CASRMRQGWEKLFF. The CDR3 DNA is TGTGCCAGCAGGATGAGACAGGGGTGGGAAAAACTGTTTTTT. The full variable domain, with the rest looked up from reference TRBV2 and TRBJ1-4, is EPEVTQTPSHQVTQMGQEVILRCVPISNHLYFYWYRQILGQKVEFLVSFYNNEISEKSEIFDDQFSVERPDGSNFTLKIRSTKLEDSAMYFCASRMRQGWEKLFFGSGTQLSVL.

V gene TRBV7-2 combines with J gene TRBJ2-2; 8 nucleotides align to TRBD1. Trimming removed 5 bases from V and 1 base from J; junction bases left unmatched: 6. The CDR3 runs 16 residues. Germline loops: CDR1 SGHTA, CDR2 FQGNSA. The CDR3 spells CASSHTGQGNTGELFF. The CDR3 DNA reads TGTGCCAGCAGCCACACAGGACAGGGGAACACCGGGGAGCTGTTTTTT.

The rearrangement uses TRBV27 and TRBJ1-6; D unclear. The V end was cut by 6 bases, the J end by 5 bases, with 8 bases between. Germline loops: CDR1 MNHEY, CDR2 SMNVEV (reference sequence). This CDR3 is 13 amino acids long. CDR3 in amino acids: CASRSGDNSPLHF. The CDR3 DNA is TGTGCCAGCAGGAGTGGTGATAATTCACCCCTCCACTTT.

This clone appeared a single time. DNA for the CDR3: TGTGCCAGCTCACCACCGATCGGGGCAGATACGCAGTATTTT. This translates into CASSPPIGADTQYF. The chain links TRBV18 to TRBJ2-3, with D perhaps matching TRBD2 (5 bases). V was pared by 0 bases and J by 4 bases, with 8 bases between. Germline V CDR1 and CDR2: KGHSH, LQKENI. The CDR3 totals 14 residues. Looking up the rest from reference TRBV18 and TRBJ2-3 gives the full variable domain: NAGVMQNPRHLVRRRGQEARLRCSPMKGHSHVYWYRQLPEEGLKFMVYLQKENIIDESGMPKERFSAEFPKEGPSILRIQQVVRGDSAAYFCASSPPIGADTQYFGPGTRLTVL.

The rearrangement links TRBV10-3 to TRBJ1-6; D remains unclear. The CDR3 has 15 amino acids. Trimming removed 5 bases at V and 3 bases at J, with 11 bases between. CDR1 and CDR2 from the germline V gene are ENHRY and SYGVKD. The CDR3: CAISPRTGYNSPLHF. CDR3 DNA sequence: TGTGCCATCAGTCCGAGGACGGGCTATAATTCACCCCTCCACTTT.

V usage is TRBV5-1 and J usage is TRBJ2-5, with TRBD1 matching over 7 bases. Germline CDR1 is SGHRS and CDR2 is YFSETQ. This CDR3 contains 13 residues. V was pared by 2 bases and J by 3 bases, with 1 base of the junction left unmatched. The CDR3 coding sequence is TGCGCCAGCAGCTTTGACAGGGAAGAGACCCAGTACTTC. Translated: CASSFDREETQYF.

This clone has only a few counts. The chain has TRBV15 and TRBJ2-2, with 9 bases aligning to TRBD1. The CDR3 contains 16 residues. The germline V gene encodes CDR1 LNHNV and CDR2 YYDKDF (reference sequence). Trimming took 6 bases from V and 1 from J; bases not matched to a gene: 6. The CDR3 sequence: CATRNPGQGNTGELFF. CDR3 DNA: TGTGCCACCAGGAATCCGGGACAGGGGAACACCGGGGAGCTGTTTTTT.

This clone was counted only a few times. The chain joins TRBV7-3 to TRBJ2-1; a weak D match, TRBD2 (6 bases). This CDR3 contains 15 residues. V shed 5 bases and J shed 3 bases, with 14 bases lying between them. From germline, CDR1 is SGHTA and CDR2 FQGTGA. The chain's CDR3 is CASSLSGGDYNEQFF. The CDR3 DNA reads TGTGCCAGCAGCCTGAGCGGAGGGGACTACAATGAGCAGTTCTTC.

The chain uses TRBV7-2 and TRBJ2-7; perhaps TRBD2 as D (5 bases). Trimming removed 1 base from V and 7 bases from J, with 11 bases in between. Per the germline V gene, CDR1 is SGHTA and CDR2 is FQGNSA. The CDR3 has 13 residues. CDR3 protein: CASSLGAGWEQYF. The CDR3 DNA reads as TGTGCCAGCAGCTTAGGTGCGGGCTGGGAGCAGTACTTC.

V is TRBV6-6 and J is TRBJ2-1; 13 bases map to TRBD2. After removal of 6 bases from V and 10 bases from J, the junction contained 9 bases not matched to a gene. The CDR3 has 15 residues. In germline, CDR1 is MNHNY, CDR2 SVGAGI (reference sequence). CDR3 sequence reads: CASSTRTSGSVEQFF. As DNA, the CDR3 is TGTGCCAGCAGCACCCGGACTAGCGGGAGCGTCGAGCAGTTCTTC.

The rearrangement links TRBV18 to TRBJ2-7; maybe TRBD1 (5 bases). In germline, CDR1 is KGHSH, CDR2 LQKENI. The length of the CDR3 is 16 residues. The germline V and J ends were trimmed by 2 bases and 3 bases, with 17 bases remaining between them. This CDR3 reads CASSPRVQATNYEQYF. The CDR3 DNA follows: TGTGCCAGCTCACCAAGGGTACAGGCCACGAACTACGAGCAGTACTTC.

The chain links TRBV7-9 to TRBJ2-7, with 8 bases that match TRBD2. This CDR3 spans 15 amino acids. The ends lost 2 bases at V and 2 bases at J; junction bases unmatched: 5. Germline V gene data show CDR1 as SEHNR and CDR2 as FQNEAQ (reference sequence). The CDR3 sequence is CASSLTGTRAYEQYF. CDR3 nucleotide sequence: TGTGCCAGCAGCTTAACCGGGACTAGGGCCTACGAGCAGTACTTC.

This chain joins TRBV11-2 and TRBJ1-2, with D hard to call. The CDR3 has 12 amino acids. The germline V gene encodes CDR1 SGHAT and CDR2 FQNNGV. Trimming removed 1 base at V and 8 bases at J, with 8 bases between. The CDR3 sequence: CASSLGFAGYTF. The CDR3 DNA reads as TGTGCCAGCAGCTTAGGGTTTGCCGGCTACACCTTC. The full variable domain, in which reference TRBV11-2 and TRBJ1-2 provide the parts outside the CDR3, is EAGVAQSPRYKIIEKRQSVAFWCNPISGHATLYWYQQILGQGPKLLIQFQNNGVVDDSQLPKDRFSAERLKGVDSTLKIQPAKLEDSAVYLCASSLGFAGYTFGSGTRLTVV.

J is TRBJ1-1 and V is TRBV4-1, with TRBD1 matching over 10 bases. The CDR3 extends over 13 amino acids. The germline V gene has CDR1 MGHRA and CDR2 YSYEKL. The ends lost 4 bases at V and 11 bases at J; junction bases unmatched: 7. The CDR3 region has the DNA TGCGCCAGCAGCCGACCGGGACAGGGGTACGCTTTCTTT. This sequence encodes CASSRPGQGYAFF.

V is TRBV11-1 and J is TRBJ2-1; D remains unclear. The germline V and J ends were trimmed by 4 bases and 0 bases, with 16 bases remaining between them. This CDR3 has 17 residues. CDR1 is SGHAT, CDR2 FQDESV, per germline (reference sequence). The CDR3 spells CASSSSRVRSSYNEQFF. DNA of the CDR3: TGTGCCAGCAGCTCAAGCAGAGTGAGAAGCTCCTACAATGAGCAGTTCTTC.

V usage is TRBV29-1 and J usage is TRBJ1-1; a weak D match, TRBD1 (5 bases). V lost 7 bases to trimming and J lost 4 bases, with 16 bases between them. The germline gives CDR1 SQVTM, CDR2 ANQGSEA. The CDR3 is made up of 13 amino acids. The DNA of the CDR3 is TGCAGCGCAGCGCCGGGTGACAGCACTGAAGCTTTCTTT. As protein: CSAAPGDSTEAFF.

The chain uses TRBV7-8 and TRBJ2-7; 8 bases agree with TRBD1. The V gene's germline CDR1 is SGHVS and CDR2 FQNEAQ. V lost 4 bases, J lost 7 bases, and 6 bases stayed unmatched. CDR3 length: 13 amino acids. In DNA form, the CDR3 reads TGTGCCAGCAGCTCCGGACAGGGAGCAGAGCAGTACTTC. Protein sequence: CASSSGQGAEQYF. The full variable domain, in which reference TRBV7-8 and TRBJ2-7 provide the parts outside the CDR3, is GAGVSQSPRYKVAKRGQDVALRCDPISGHVSLFWYQQALGQGPEFLTYFQNEAQLDKSGLPSDRFFAERPEGSVSTLKIQRTQQEDSAVYLCASSSGQGAEQYFGPGTRLTVT.

The chain has TRBV7-9 and TRBJ1-4, with no clear D. The germline CDR1 and CDR2 sequences are SEHNR and FQNEAQ (reference sequence). Trimming cost V 4 bases and J 8 bases, with 8 bases left between them. This CDR3 comprises 12 residues. This CDR3 is CASSWRKEKLFF. The DNA of the CDR3 is TGTGCCAGCAGCTGGCGTAAGGAAAAACTGTTTTTT.

The chain carries TRBV7-9 and TRBJ2-3; TRBD1 might be the D (6 bases). Germline CDR1 SEHNR, CDR2 FQNEAQ (reference sequence). This CDR3 is 15 amino acids long. The V end was cut by 5 bases, the J end by 3 bases, with 15 bases between. CDR3: CASSLTGIRTDTQYF. The CDR3 region has the DNA TGTGCCAGCAGCCTTACAGGGATCAGGACAGATACGCAGTATTTT.